Presented here are 24 T cell receptor beta chains from one specimen sequenced in a study of blood T cell repertoires in COVID-19. Assay: immunoSEQ multiplex PCR; the TCRdb copy retains only in-frame clones and omits some. This sample has around 200,000 clones, with roughly 84% found just once. The sample comprised peripheral blood. These receptors came from a man between 45 and 60 years old with active or convalescent COVID-19.

A few counts support this clone. The chain combines TRBV30 with TRBJ1-5; possible D gene TRBD1, 6 bases. The CDR3 has 15 amino acids. Germline CDR1 GTSNPN, CDR2 SVGIG (reference sequence). V was cut by 2 bases and J by 3 bases, with 14 bases left in between. CDR3 residues: CAWSLKGGINQPQHF. The DNA of the CDR3 is TGTGCCTGGAGTCTTAAAGGGGGTATCAATCAGCCCCAGCATTTT.

The CDR3 nucleotides read TGTGCCAGCAGCTCCACCGGGACAGGAACCTACAATGAGCAGTTCTTC. Its translation: CASSSTGTGTYNEQFF. The V and J genes are TRBV9 and TRBJ2-1; 8 positions match TRBD1. CDR1 is SGDLS, CDR2 YYNGEE, per germline. The CDR3 consists of 16 residues. Trimming cost V 4 bases and J 2 bases; bases outside gene matches: 8.

Many counts were recorded for this clone. The genes are TRBV12-3 or TRBV12-4 and TRBJ1-2; a weak D match, TRBD1 (5 bases). The V end was cut by 1 base, the J end by 3 bases, with 6 bases between. The CDR3 length is 13 residues. CDR3: CASSLDRYYGYTF. In DNA, the CDR3 is TGTGCCAGCAGTTTAGACAGGTACTATGGCTACACCTTC.

The rearrangement joins TRBV7-2 to TRBJ2-5; 10 bases fit TRBD1. The V and J ends lost 4 bases and 4 bases, in that order; junction bases with no gene match: 6. Germline V gives CDR1 SGHTA, CDR2 FQGNSA. CDR3 length: 15 residues. CDR3 sequence: CASSSDRGRSETQYF. Written as DNA, the CDR3 is TGTGCCAGCAGCTCAGACAGGGGGCGTTCAGAGACCCAGTACTTC.

The table lists this clone with a count of one. The chain uses TRBV11-2 and TRBJ1-1; TRBD1 is a possible D gene (6 bases). The CDR3 runs to 13 residues. Germline CDR1 and CDR2: SGHAT and FQNNGV. Trimming took 0 bases from V and 11 from J, leaving 13 bases between them. The DNA of the CDR3 is TGTGCCAGCAGCTTAGAACGGGGGGCAGTCGCTTTCTTT. Translated: CASSLERGAVAFF.

The gene calls are TRBV9 and TRBJ2-7; 13 bases fit TRBD2. J lost 3 bases, V lost 0 bases, and 9 bases had no gene match. The CDR3 runs 18 residues. Germline CDR1 reads SGDLS; CDR2 reads YYNGEE. The CDR3 loop reads CASSVVGTSGVVYYEQYF. The DNA of the CDR3 is TGTGCCAGCAGCGTAGTGGGGACTAGCGGGGTAGTGTACTACGAGCAGTACTTC.

The J gene is TRBJ2-2, the V gene TRBV27; TRBD1 matches at 10 bases. CDR1 and CDR2 from the germline V gene are MNHEY and SMNVEV (reference sequence). The J segment lost 7 bases and the V segment lost 6 bases, leaving 8 bases of the junction unmatched. The CDR3 covers 15 residues. CDR3 coding DNA: TGTGCCAGCAGAAGGCCGGGACAGGGGTACGGGGAGCTGTTTTTT. Translating gives CASRRPGQGYGELFF.

The chain has TRBV19 and TRBJ1-1; 9 bases align to TRBD1. Germline trimming cut 7 bases from V and 11 bases from J; bases unmatched to any gene: 23. CDR3 length equals 17 residues. Looked up from germline, CDR1 is LNHDA and CDR2 is SQIVND (reference sequence). CDR3 DNA: TGTGCCAGTAACCCCCAAATCCCGGGACAGGGACCGAACGTCGCTTTCTTT. This codes for CASNPQIPGQGPNVAFF.

This chain uses TRBV5-6 with TRBJ1-1, with 9 bases matching TRBD1. Germline V CDR1 and CDR2: SGHDT, YYEEEE. The CDR3 contains 16 residues. V shed 0 bases, J shed 5 bases, and the junction held 8 bases outside the gene matches. CDR3 sequence (DNA): TGTGCCAGCAGCTTGGAGCTGACAGGGGGATGGACTGAAGCTTTCTTT. The encoded protein is CASSLELTGGWTEAFF.

This clone was seen a single time. The same CDR3 can be traced to other DNA sequences in this sample. The CDR3 DNA follows: TGTGCCAGCAGCGACAGGACAGGGGGGAATTCACCCCTCCACTTT. It is translated as CASSDRTGGNSPLHF. The J gene is TRBJ1-6, the V gene TRBV6-2 or TRBV6-3; 10 bases are shared with TRBD1. This CDR3 spans 15 amino acids. The J segment lost 7 bases and the V segment lost 6 bases, leaving 6 bases of the junction unmatched. Looked up from germline, CDR1 is MNHEY and CDR2 is SVGEGT.

The gene calls are TRBV29-1 and TRBJ1-2; D gene uncertain. Germline V CDR1 and CDR2: SQVTM, ANQGSEA. The CDR3 covers 14 residues. The V end was cut by 6 bases, the J end by 2 bases, with 16 bases between. The CDR3 sequence: CSVPGSGRNYGYTF. Written as DNA, the CDR3 is TGCAGCGTCCCTGGGAGTGGCAGAAACTATGGCTACACCTTC.

V usage is TRBV11-1 and J usage is TRBJ2-5; tentative D call: TRBD2 (6 bases). CDR1 is SGHAT and CDR2 is FQDESV in the germline V gene (reference sequence). Trimming left V 6 bases short and J 5 bases short, with 16 bases between. The CDR3 extends over 14 amino acids. The CDR3 coding sequence is TGTGCCAGCAGGGGGACTTGGGCGAGGGAGACCCAGTACTTC. Translation gives CASRGTWARETQYF.

V usage is TRBV7-2 and J usage is TRBJ1-6, with D maybe TRBD1 (5 bases). V lost 5 bases and J lost 7, with 18 bases in between. Germline loops: CDR1 SGHTA, CDR2 FQGNSA. This CDR3 region has 16 residues. In DNA form, the CDR3 reads TGTGCCAGCAGCCCCAAGGGGCCCCGCGAGAATTCACCCCTCCACTTT. Translating gives CASSPKGPRENSPLHF.

The chain uses TRBV15 and TRBJ2-3; possibly TRBD1 for D (6 bases). The CDR3 contains 13 residues. Germline V gene lookup returns CDR1 LNHNV and CDR2 YYDKDF (reference sequence). Trimming pared 6 bases from V and 3 bases from J, leaving 10 bases between. CDR3 protein: CATRERGTDTQYF. DNA for the CDR3: TGTGCCACCAGGGAGAGGGGGACAGATACGCAGTATTTT.

This clone has only a few counts. The chain couples TRBV29-1 to TRBJ2-2; a possible D gene is TRBD1 (5 bases). In germline, CDR1 is SQVTM, CDR2 ANQGSEA. The CDR3 spans 14 residues. V dropped 6 bases and J dropped 0 bases, with 11 bases sitting between them. The DNA for the CDR3 is TGCAGCGTCCTACAGGTGGCGAACACCGGGGAGCTGTTTTTT. Protein product: CSVLQVANTGELFF.

The rearrangement links TRBV28 to TRBJ2-7; D is possibly TRBD2 (6 bases). CDR1 is MDHEN and CDR2 is SYDVKM in the germline V gene. The ends were cut back, 7 bases at V and 4 bases at J, with 8 bases in the middle. CDR3 length equals 11 residues. CDR3 sequence reads: CASKEGYEQYF. CDR3 in DNA: TGTGCCAGCAAGGAGGGTTACGAGCAGTACTTC. The full variable domain, with the rest looked up from reference TRBV28 and TRBJ2-7, is DVKVTQSSRYLVKRTGEKVFLECVQDMDHENMFWYRQDPGLGLRLIYFSYDVKMKEKGDIPEGYSVSREKKERFSLILESASTNQTSMYLCASKEGYEQYFGPGTRLTVT.

The chain carries TRBV3-1 (or the pseudogene TRBV3-2) and TRBJ1-1; D ambiguous. Trimming shortened V by 4 bases and J by 1 base, and 10 bases separated the two germline ends. The CDR3 is made up of 14 amino acids. Germline V CDR1 and CDR2: LGHDT, YNNKEL (reference sequence). The CDR3 nucleotides read TGTGCCAGCAGCCCAAGCGCGGGGAACACTGAAGCTTTCTTT. Translation gives CASSPSAGNTEAFF.

Only one count was recorded for this clone. V and J are TRBV5-6 and TRBJ2-5; possibly TRBD1 for D (5 bases). Per germline, CDR1 SGHDT and CDR2 YYEEEE. This CDR3 comprises 15 residues. The germline V and J ends were trimmed by 0 bases and 0 bases, with 9 bases remaining between them. CDR3 region: CASSLGLGHQETQYF. The DNA of the CDR3 is TGTGCCAGCAGCTTGGGTCTGGGGCACCAAGAGACCCAGTACTTC.

The chain carries TRBV18 and TRBJ2-1, with TRBD2 matching over 10 bases. The CDR3 has 17 residues. CDR1 and CDR2 (germline): KGHSH, LQKENI. The J segment lost 1 base and the V segment lost 2 bases, leaving 5 bases of the junction unmatched. CDR3 residues: CASSPFSSGGSYNEQFF. The CDR3 DNA is TGTGCCAGCTCACCATTTTCTAGCGGGGGTTCCTACAATGAGCAGTTCTTC. Based on the CDR3 plus reference TRBV18 and TRBJ2-1, the full variable domain is NAGVMQNPRHLVRRRGQEARLRCSPMKGHSHVYWYRQLPEEGLKFMVYLQKENIIDESGMPKERFSAEFPKEGPSILRIQQVVRGDSAAYFCASSPFSSGGSYNEQFFGPGTRLTVL.

This clone appeared once. The chain employs TRBV6-2 or TRBV6-3 and TRBJ1-1; no definite D call. CDR3 length: 13 residues. Trimming took off 3 bases at V and 3 bases at J, with 8 bases between the two ends. CDR1 and CDR2 from the germline V gene are MNHEY and SVGEGT. As DNA, the CDR3 is TGTGCCAGCAGTTATGCGCGCGACACTGAAGCTTTCTTT. Translating it yields CASSYARDTEAFF.

The chain is built from TRBV3-1 (or the pseudogene TRBV3-2) and TRBJ2-2; TRBD2 aligns across 11 bases. Trimming at V came to 4 bases and at J to 1 base, leaving 11 bases not matched to a gene. The CDR3 contains 19 residues. Germline CDR1 reads LGHDT; CDR2 reads YNNKEL (reference sequence). The CDR3 sequence: CASSPGRSSGGVNTGELFF. DNA for the CDR3: TGTGCCAGCAGCCCCGGTAGGAGTAGCGGGGGGGTGAACACCGGGGAGCTGTTTTTT.

The V and J genes are TRBV19 and TRBJ1-2, with 8 bases lining up with TRBD1. V was clipped by 6 bases and J by 7 bases; unmatched bases: 10. CDR1 is LNHDA and CDR2 is SQIVND in the germline V gene (reference sequence). The CDR3 contains 14 residues. The CDR3 loop reads CASSRGQGRGGYTF. CDR3 DNA sequence: TGTGCCAGTAGCCGTGGACAGGGACGGGGTGGCTACACCTTC.

The J gene is TRBJ1-6, the V gene TRBV5-4, with 9 bases aligning to TRBD1. The length of the CDR3 is 14 residues. V gave up 4 bases and J gave up 7 bases; unmatched junction bases: 3. The germline V gene has CDR1 SGHNT and CDR2 YYREEE (reference sequence). CDR3 in DNA: TGTGCCAGCAGCCTGGACAGGGGCAATTCACCCCTCCACTTT. Encoded protein: CASSLDRGNSPLHF.

The V and J genes are TRBV11-3 and TRBJ1-1; TRBD1 aligns across 9 bases. The ends lost 5 bases at V and 1 base at J; junction bases unmatched: 2. From germline, CDR1 is SGHNT and CDR2 YENEEA. The CDR3 has 14 amino acids. The CDR3 sequence is CASSETGGNTEAFF. The CDR3 nucleotides are TGTGCCAGCAGCGAGACAGGGGGGAACACTGAAGCTTTCTTT.